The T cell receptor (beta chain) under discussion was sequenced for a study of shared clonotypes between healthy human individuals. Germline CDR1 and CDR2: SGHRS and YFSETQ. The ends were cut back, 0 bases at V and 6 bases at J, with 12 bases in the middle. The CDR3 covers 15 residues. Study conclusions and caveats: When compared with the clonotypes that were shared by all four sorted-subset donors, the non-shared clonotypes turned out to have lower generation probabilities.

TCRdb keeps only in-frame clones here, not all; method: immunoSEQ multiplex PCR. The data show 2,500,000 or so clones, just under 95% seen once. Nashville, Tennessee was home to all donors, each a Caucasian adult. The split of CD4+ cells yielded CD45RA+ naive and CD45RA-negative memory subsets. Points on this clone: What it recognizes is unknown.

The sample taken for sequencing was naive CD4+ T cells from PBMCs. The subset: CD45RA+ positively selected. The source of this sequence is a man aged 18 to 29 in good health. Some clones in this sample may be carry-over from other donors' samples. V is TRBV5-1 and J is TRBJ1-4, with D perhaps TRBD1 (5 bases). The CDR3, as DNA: TGCGCCAGCAGCTTGGCCTCTTGGGGGGATGAAAAACTGTTTTTT. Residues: CASSLASWGDEKLFF. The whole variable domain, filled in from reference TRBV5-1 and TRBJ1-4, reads KAGVTQTPRYLIKTRGQQVTLSCSPISGHRSVSWYQQTPGQGLQFLFEYFSETQRNKGNFPGRFSGRQFSNSRSEMNVSTLELGDSALYLCASSLASWGDEKLFFGSGTQLSVL.